The 6 T cell receptor beta chains given below trace back to one sample, sequenced in a study of long-term antiretroviral therapy in people with HIV. Sequencing relied on immunoSEQ assay v3.0, run at survey level. This table comes from immunoSEQ multiplex PCR, and its TCRdb copy is limited to in-frame clones, with some not included. The data contain approximately 35,000 clones, roughly three quarters of them seen just once; the ten biggest clones take up 8% to 10%. The sample here was unsorted PBMCs, taken 3.1 years after starting antiretroviral therapy. Receptors originate from a woman in her fifties or sixties with HIV.

This clone was detected a few times. The DNA of the CDR3 is TGTGCCAGCAGTTTGCCCGAGGGGGATGGCTACACCTTC. It translates to CASSLPEGDGYTF. The chain has TRBV28 and TRBJ1-2, with D maybe TRBD1 (6 bases). Germline CDR1 reads MDHEN; CDR2 reads SYDVKM. The V gene lost 3 bases and the J gene lost 6 bases, with 11 bases spanning the gap. The CDR3 contains 13 residues.

V is TRBV11-2 and J is TRBJ2-7, with D hard to call. The CDR3 extends over 15 amino acids. The ends were cut back, 2 bases at V and 6 bases at J, with 17 bases in the middle. Germline V CDR1 and CDR2: SGHAT, FQNNGV. CDR3 sequence (DNA): TGTGCCAGCAGCTTATTGAGCTCGGGTACCGGCGAGCAGTACTTC. This translates into CASSLLSSGTGEQYF.

The genes are TRBV30 and TRBJ1-3; D possibly corresponds to TRBD1 (5 bases). This CDR3 has 13 amino acids. V was shortened by 3 bases and J by 4 bases, with 10 bases between the two germline ends. CDR1 is GTSNPN, CDR2 SVGIG, per germline (reference sequence). In DNA, the CDR3 is TGTGCCTGGAGCTGGGACGGAGGAAACACCATATATTTT. Residues: CAWSWDGGNTIYF. Complete variable domain (other parts from reference TRBV30 and TRBJ1-3): SQTIHQWPATLVQPVGSPLSLECTVEGTSNPNLYWYRQAAGRGLQLLFYSVGIGQISSEVPQNLSASRPQDRQFILSSKKLLLSDSGFYLCAWSWDGGNTIYFGEGSWLTVV.

The chain has TRBV5-5 and TRBJ2-1; TRBD1 might be the D (6 bases). CDR1 SGHKS and CDR2 YYEKEE come from the germline V gene (reference sequence). V gave up 0 bases and J gave up 4 bases, with 11 bases separating them. The CDR3 is 15 amino acids. CDR3 sequence reads: CASSLARGLYNEQFF. CDR3 nucleotides: TGTGCCAGCAGCTTGGCCAGGGGTCTATACAATGAGCAGTTCTTC.

The rearrangement links TRBV6-5 to TRBJ2-4; 10 bases map to TRBD1. Unmatched junction bases numbered 5, after V lost 4 bases and J lost 8 bases. The CDR3 contains 14 residues. Per the germline V gene, CDR1 is MNHEY and CDR2 is SVGAGI. In nucleotides, the CDR3 is TGTGCCAGCAGTTCCGGGACAGGGGAGGACATTCAGTACTTC. Its protein product is CASSSGTGEDIQYF.

J is TRBJ2-1 and V is TRBV4-1; no definite D call. Germline CDR1 is MGHRA and CDR2 is YSYEKL. The CDR3 contains 12 residues. V lost 3 bases, J lost 3 bases, and 3 bases lay in between. The CDR3 nucleotides read TGCGCCAGCAGCCACGACTACAATGAGCAGTTCTTC. As protein: CASSHDYNEQFF.